This T cell receptor beta chain is from a study of post-analysis software for immune sequencing data. Study at large: Disease courses included relapsing-remitting, secondary progressive and progressive-relapsing multiple sclerosis.

Unique molecular identifiers were present in the TCR beta cDNA libraries. T cells numbering roughly 0.9 to 10 million yielded cDNA molecules that totaled roughly 500,000. TCRdb independently ran MiXCR on the PCR reads; one entry per CDR3 protein. The table records 700,000 to 900,000 distinct CDR3 sequences, about half of them present only once. Study results and limitations: Normalized Chao1 diversity in multiple sclerosis patients fell significantly below that of controls. Patients used five TRBV segments, including TRBV5-6, TRBV5-1 and TRBV20-1, more often than controls.

On this clonotype itself: Its antigen is undetermined.

With 4 bases removed from V and 8 bases from J, the gap between germline ends came to 15 bases. Germline V gene data show CDR1 as SEHNR and CDR2 as FQNEAQ (reference sequence). This CDR3 contains 14 residues. What was sequenced was blood. V usage is TRBV7-9 and J usage is TRBJ2-1, with D uncertain. The source of this sequence is a girl under 18 with multiple sclerosis. The CDR3 region has the DNA TGTGCCAGCAGCTCTAATGGGCCCCGCTATGAGCAGTTCTTC. This sequence encodes CASSSNGPRYEQFF.